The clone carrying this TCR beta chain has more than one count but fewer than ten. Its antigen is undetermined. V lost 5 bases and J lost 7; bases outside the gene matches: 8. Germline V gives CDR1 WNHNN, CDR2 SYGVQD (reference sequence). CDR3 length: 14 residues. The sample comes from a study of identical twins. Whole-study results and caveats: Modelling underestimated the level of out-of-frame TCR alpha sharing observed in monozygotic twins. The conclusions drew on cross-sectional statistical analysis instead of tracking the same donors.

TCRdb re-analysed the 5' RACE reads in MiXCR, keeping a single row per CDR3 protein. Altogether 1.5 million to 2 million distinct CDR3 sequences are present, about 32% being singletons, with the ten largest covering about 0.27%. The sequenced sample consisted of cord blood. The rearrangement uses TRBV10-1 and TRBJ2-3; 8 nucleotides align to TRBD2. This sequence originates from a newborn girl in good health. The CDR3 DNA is TGCGCCAGCAGTCCCGGACTAGCAGCGAATACGCAGTATTTT. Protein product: CASSPGLAANTQYF.